This is a list of T cell receptor beta chains from one sample in a study of cytomegalovirus exposure and HLA in healthy donors. The repertoire was sequenced with immunoSEQ multiplex PCR; TCRdb's copy has only in-frame clones and lacks some. Here the sample spans approximately 160,000 clones, less than 90% being singletons. The specimen sequenced was PBMCs. The receptors were gathered from a man between 25 and 39 years old in good health and CMV-seropositive. Each CDR3 is given with its conserved first and last residue. The D gene is left open where the match is weak. Clone size is shown for a subset of rows, as once, few, many or a class of expanded clone.

V	J	size	D	CDR3	DNA
TRBV29-1	TRBJ2-7	-	TRBD1	CSVSGTGRTYEQYF	TGCAGCGTCTCCGGGACAGGAAGGACCTACGAGCAGTACTTC
TRBV2	TRBJ2-5	-	TRBD2	CASSVGAGEETQYF	TGTGCCAGCAGTGTCGGAGCGGGGGAGGAGACCCAGTACTTC
TRBV2	TRBJ2-7	-	TRBD1	CASSEAPGQGGPGQYF	TGTGCCAGCAGTGAAGCACCGGGACAGGGTGGACCTGGGCAGTACTTC
TRBV28	TRBJ1-1	-	-	CASSSPEGVNTEAFF	TGTGCCAGCAGTTCCCCAGAGGGTGTGAACACTGAAGCTTTCTTT
TRBV7-2	TRBJ2-7	-	-	CASSLQVHEQYF	TGTGCCAGCAGCTTGCAGGTCCACGAGCAGTACTTC
TRBV28	TRBJ2-3	-	TRBD2	CASSFSSGEWDTQYF	TGTGCCAGCAGTTTCTCTAGCGGGGAATGGGATACGCAGTATTTT
TRBV7-9	TRBJ1-2	few	-	CASSFGSGQTNYGYTF	-
TRBV15	TRBJ2-3	-	-	CATSRGAGSTDTQYF	TGTGCCACCAGCAGAGGGGCAGGGTCCACAGATACGCAGTATTTT
TRBV6-6	TRBJ2-5	-	-	CASRFRQVQETQYF	TGTGCCAGCAGATTTAGACAGGTCCAAGAGACCCAGTACTTC
TRBV27	TRBJ1-1	-	-	CASSRHGTSGTEAFF	TGTGCCAGCAGTAGACACGGCACTTCTGGTACTGAAGCTTTCTTT
TRBV7-2	TRBJ1-2	-	TRBD1	CASSTRQGFLANYGYTF	TGTGCCAGCAGCACCCGACAGGGGTTTTTAGCTAACTATGGCTACACCTTC
TRBV7-6	TRBJ2-7	-	TRBD2	CASSLNWASGTYSYEQYF	TGTGCCAGCAGCTTAAACTGGGCTAGCGGGACCTACTCCTACGAGCAGTACTTC
TRBV7-2	TRBJ2-5	-	-	CASSFQGQETQYF	TGTGCCAGCAGCTTCCAGGGGCAGGAGACCCAGTACTTC
TRBV7-2	TRBJ2-7	-	-	CASSSGLAYEQYF	TGTGCCAGCAGCTCGGGACTGGCCTACGAGCAGTACTTC
TRBV27	TRBJ2-2	-	-	CASSPLQSAGELFF	TGTGCCAGCAGTCCCCTACAGAGTGCCGGGGAGCTGTTTTTT
TRBV20-1	TRBJ2-7	-	-	CSWAPYEQYF	TGCAGCTGGGCCCCCTACGAGCAGTACTTC
TRBV10-3	TRBJ2-2	-	TRBD1	CATLDRSNTGELFF	TGTGCCACCCTGGACAGGTCGAACACCGGGGAGCTGTTTTTT
TRBV5-1	TRBJ2-1	-	TRBD1	CASSFSGQGSYNEQFF	TGCGCCAGCAGCTTCTCGGGACAGGGGTCCTACAATGAGCAGTTCTTC
TRBV21-1	TRBJ1-5	few	-	CASTCHSLGTNQPQHF	TGTGCCAGTACGTGTCATTCGTTGGGGACAAATCAGCCCCAGCATTTT
TRBV30	TRBJ1-3	-	TRBD1	CAWSSPPGQTFSGNTIYF	TGTGCCTGGAGTTCACCCCCGGGACAGACCTTCTCTGGAAACACCATATATTTT
TRBV6-4	TRBJ2-1	-	-	CASSESVGFYNEQFF	TGTGCCAGCAGTGAGTCCGTCGGTTTCTACAATGAGCAGTTCTTC
TRBV19	TRBJ2-7	-	-	CASSQGRGYEQYF	TGTGCCAGTAGTCAGGGGCGGGGGTACGAGCAGTACTTC
TRBV27	TRBJ2-5	-	-	CASSLRGRGQETQYF	TGTGCCAGCAGTCTCCGTGGACGAGGGCAAGAGACCCAGTACTTC
TRBV7-9	TRBJ2-1	-	-	CASSQSKGAYNEQFF	TGTGCCAGCAGCCAAAGCAAGGGGGCCTACAATGAGCAGTTCTTC
TRBV9	TRBJ1-2	once	-	CASSAIPGRNYGYTF	TGTGCCAGCAGCGCAATCCCCGGGAGGAACTATGGCTACACCTTC
TRBV6-6	TRBJ1-2	-	-	CATRDPYGYTF	TGTGCCACCCGGGATCCCTATGGCTACACCTTC
TRBV27	TRBJ2-4	-	TRBD1	CASSATGTLAKNIQYF	TGTGCCAGCAGTGCGACAGGGACCTTAGCCAAAAACATTCAGTACTTC
TRBV14	TRBJ1-4	-	-	CASSLLRGASYEKLFF	TGTGCCAGCAGCCTGCTACGGGGGGCGAGTTATGAAAAACTGTTTTTT
TRBV6-1	TRBJ1-1	-	-	CASSETGNTEAFF	TGTGCCAGCAGTGAAACTGGTAACACTGAAGCTTTCTTT
TRBV6-6	TRBJ2-7	-	-	CASSSPTRGPGDEQYF	TGTGCCAGCAGCTCACCGACGAGGGGACCGGGGGATGAGCAGTACTTC
TRBV11-3	TRBJ1-4	once	TRBD1	CASPPGQGGEGAPNEKLFF	TGTGCCAGCCCCCCGGGACAGGGAGGGGAGGGAGCACCTAATGAAAAACTGTTTTTT
TRBV7-2	TRBJ2-2	-	TRBD1	CASSRQGFTGELFF	TGTGCCAGCAGCCGACAGGGGTTCACCGGGGAGCTGTTTTTT
TRBV7-2	TRBJ1-6	-	TRBD1	CASSIFRDSNSPLHF	TGTGCCAGCAGCATATTCCGGGACAGCAATTCACCCCTCCACTTT
TRBV10-3	TRBJ2-5	-	TRBD2	CAIKRGREETQYF	TGTGCCATCAAGCGGGGACGGGAAGAGACCCAGTACTTC
TRBV9	TRBJ2-7	-	TRBD2	CASSPGLAAPYEQYF	TGTGCCAGCAGCCCGGGACTAGCGGCCCCCTACGAGCAGTACTTC
TRBV6-6	TRBJ1-6	-	-	CASSYLGAGSPLHF	TGTGCCAGCAGTTACCTGGGGGCTGGGTCACCCCTCCACTTT
TRBV14	TRBJ2-5	-	TRBD1	CASSPRTGAETQYF	TGTGCCAGCAGCCCGCGGACAGGGGCCGAGACCCAGTACTTC
TRBV5-4	TRBJ1-3	few	-	CASSLGGRPGNTIYF	TGTGCCAGCAGCTTGGGGGGGAGGCCTGGAAACACCATATATTTT
TRBV6-5	TRBJ2-7	-	TRBD2	CASSQPTSGSYEQYF	TGTGCCAGCAGCCAGCCGACTAGCGGGAGTTACGAGCAGTACTTC
TRBV6-5	TRBJ2-4	-	TRBD2	CATGRAPQGGNIQYF	TGTGCCACCGGGAGGGCGCCCCAAGGAGGAAACATTCAGTACTTC
TRBV29-1	TRBJ1-5	-	TRBD1	CSVEEAGQGNQPQHF	TGCAGCGTTGAAGAGGCAGGACAGGGGAATCAGCCCCAGCATTTT
TRBV30	TRBJ2-3	few	TRBD2	CAWNAGGGDTQYF	TGTGCCTGGAATGCGGGGGGAGGAGATACGCAGTATTTT
TRBV10-3	TRBJ2-5	-	TRBD2	CAISEVPVAGEGAQYF	TGTGCCATCAGTGAGGTTCCGGTAGCGGGAGAGGGGGCCCAGTACTTC
TRBV7-2	TRBJ2-7	-	-	CASSLGGHNEQYF	TGTGCCAGCAGCTTAGGGGGGCACAACGAGCAGTACTTC
TRBV9	TRBJ2-6	-	TRBD1	CASSVDRGTSSGANVLTF	TGTGCCAGCAGCGTAGACAGGGGGACGTCGTCTGGGGCCAACGTCCTGACTTTC
TRBV2	TRBJ1-2	once	-	CASSEEAGGYTF	TGTGCCAGCAGTGAAGAGGCGGGTGGCTACACCTTC
TRBV7-6	TRBJ2-7	-	TRBD1	CASSSEQGVSYEQYF	TGTGCCAGCAGCTCCGAACAGGGGGTGTCCTACGAGCAGTACTTC
TRBV5-6	TRBJ2-3	-	TRBD2	CASSLLSGSWNTQYF	TGTGCCAGCAGCTTGCTGAGCGGGAGTTGGAATACGCAGTATTTT
TRBV4-3	TRBJ2-3	-	TRBD2	CASSQGEDSGGADTQYF	TGCGCCAGCAGCCAAGGGGAAGATAGCGGGGGGGCAGATACGCAGTATTTT
TRBV7-6	TRBJ2-1	-	-	CASSLAVRDYNEQFF	TGTGCCAGCAGCTTAGCCGTTCGCGACTACAATGAGCAGTTCTTC
TRBV6-5	TRBJ2-5	-	TRBD2	CASSYVEGGPRETQYF	TGTGCCAGCAGTTACGTGGAGGGAGGGCCGCGGGAGACCCAGTACTTC